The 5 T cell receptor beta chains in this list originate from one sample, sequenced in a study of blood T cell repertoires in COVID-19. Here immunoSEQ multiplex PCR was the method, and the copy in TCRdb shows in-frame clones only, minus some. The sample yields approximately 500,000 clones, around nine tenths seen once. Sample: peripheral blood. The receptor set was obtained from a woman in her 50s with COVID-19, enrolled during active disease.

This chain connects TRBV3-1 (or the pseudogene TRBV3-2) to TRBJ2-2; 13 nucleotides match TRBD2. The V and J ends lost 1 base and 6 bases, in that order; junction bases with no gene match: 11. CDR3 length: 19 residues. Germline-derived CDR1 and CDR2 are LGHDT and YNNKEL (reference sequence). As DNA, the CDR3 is TGTGCCAGCAGCCAAGTACTAGCGGGGGGGCCATTCCTCCCCGGGGAGCTGTTTTTT. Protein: CASSQVLAGGPFLPGELFF.

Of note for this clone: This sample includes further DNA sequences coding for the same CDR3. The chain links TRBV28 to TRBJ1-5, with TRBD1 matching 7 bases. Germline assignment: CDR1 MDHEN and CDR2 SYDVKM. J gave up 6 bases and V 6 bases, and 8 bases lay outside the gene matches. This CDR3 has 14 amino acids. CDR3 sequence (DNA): TGTGCCAGCAGGCCAGACAGGGTTGGTCAGCCCCAGCATTTT. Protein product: CASRPDRVGQPQHF.

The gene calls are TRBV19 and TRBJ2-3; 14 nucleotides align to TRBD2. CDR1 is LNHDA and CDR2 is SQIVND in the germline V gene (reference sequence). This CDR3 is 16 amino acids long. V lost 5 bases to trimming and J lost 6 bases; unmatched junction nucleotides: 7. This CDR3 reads CASSVRLAGGRDTQYF. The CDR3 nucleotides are TGTGCCAGTAGTGTGAGACTAGCGGGGGGGCGGGATACGCAGTATTTT.

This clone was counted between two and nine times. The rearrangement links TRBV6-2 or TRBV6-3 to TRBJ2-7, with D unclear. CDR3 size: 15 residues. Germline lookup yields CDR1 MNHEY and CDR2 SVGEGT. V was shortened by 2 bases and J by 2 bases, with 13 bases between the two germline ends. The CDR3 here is CASSYSLVITYEQYF. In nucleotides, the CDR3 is TGTGCCAGCAGTTACAGTTTAGTAATCACCTACGAGCAGTACTTC.

CDR3 sequence (DNA): TGTGCCACCTCGGCGGGCCCAGCTAACTATGGCTACACCTTC. This encodes CATSAGPANYGYTF. J is TRBJ1-2 and V is TRBV6-4; D not resolved. The CDR3 length is 14 residues. V was pared by 10 bases and J by 0 bases, with 15 bases between. CDR1 and CDR2 from the germline V gene are MRHNA and SNTAGT.